This is a list of T cell receptor beta chains from one sample in a study of blood T cell repertoires in COVID-19. Sequencing was performed with immunoSEQ multiplex PCR; in TCRdb, only in-frame clones are kept and a portion is missing. Here the sample spans 200,000 to 300,000 clones, approximately 82% being singletons. The sequencing sample was made of peripheral blood. These receptor sequences come from an elderly woman with acute or convalescent COVID-19. CDR3s include the opening cysteine and the closing phenylalanine or tryptophan. The D gene is left open where the match is weak. Only part of the rows carry a size: once, few, many, or a class if the clone is expanded.

abundance	v_gene	j_gene	d_gene	CDR3nt	CDR3aa
.	TRBV11-2	TRBJ1-1	TRBD1	TGTGCCAGCAGCTTAGGGACAGGGCGGAACACTGAAGCTTTCTTT	CASSLGTGRNTEAFF
.	TRBV11-3	TRBJ2-5	TRBD1	TGTGCCAGCAGCCAGGGGGTGGGGGCCCGAGAGACCCAGTACTTC	CASSQGVGARETQYF
once	TRBV5-1	TRBJ2-5	TRBD2	TGCGCCAGCAGCTTGGGCGGCGGGGGGGCCCAAGAGACCCAGTACTTC	CASSLGGGGAQETQYF
.	TRBV18	TRBJ2-1	TRBD2	TGTGCCAGCTCACCACAAGGGACTAGCAGGAGGTCCTACAATGAGCAGTTCTTC	CASSPQGTSRRSYNEQFF
.	TRBV2	TRBJ2-5	.	TGTGCCAGCAGTGGGAGGACCCAGTACTTC	CASSGRTQYF
.	TRBV6-5	TRBJ1-1	.	TGTGCCAGCAGTTGGGACAATAGGAACACTGAAGCTTTCTTT	CASSWDNRNTEAFF
once	TRBV6-5	TRBJ2-7	.	TGTGCCAGCAGCGCGGGACAGCGCTATGAGCAGTACTTC	CASSAGQRYEQYF
.	TRBV19	TRBJ1-2	TRBD1	TGTGCCAGTAGCCTACAGGGGGAGGTTGGCTACACCTTC	CASSLQGEVGYTF
.	TRBV6-2/TRBV6-3	TRBJ2-3	TRBD2	TGTGCCAGCAGTTCCGGACTAGCGCGCCACACAGATACGCAGTATTTT	CASSSGLARHTDTQYF
.	TRBV28	TRBJ2-7	TRBD2	TGTGCCAGCAGTACTCCAAGTATGGGAACTAGCGGGAGACCTTACGAGCAGTACTTC	CASSTPSMGTSGRPYEQYF
.	TRBV18	TRBJ2-7	TRBD1	TGTGCCAGCTCGGCCGGGACAGGGTCCTACGAGCAGTACTTC	CASSAGTGSYEQYF
.	TRBV6-4	TRBJ1-6	.	TGTGCCAGCAGTGAGTCAGTCTATTCACCCCTCCACTTT	CASSESVYSPLHF
.	TRBV5-4	TRBJ2-1	TRBD2	TGTGCCAGCAGCTCGGCTCGGGGGGGTAGCTCCTACAATGAGCAGTTCTTC	CASSSARGGSSYNEQFF
.	TRBV18	TRBJ2-3	TRBD2	TGTGCCAGCTCACCGGCGTGGCGGGGGGCCATCACAGATACGCAGTATTTT	CASSPAWRGAITDTQYF
once	TRBV2	TRBJ1-5	.	TGTGCCAGTAACAGGGATGGCGATCAGCCCCAGCATTTT	CASNRDGDQPQHF
few	TRBV5-1	TRBJ2-1	TRBD2	TGCGCCAGCAGCTTGGTTAGCGGGGGGGCCTACAATGAGCAGTTCTTC	CASSLVSGGAYNEQFF
.	TRBV5-4	TRBJ2-5	TRBD1	TGTGCCAGCAGCTTAGGGGGCGCTCGGCAAGAGACCCAGTACTTC	CASSLGGARQETQYF
.	TRBV3-1/TRBV3-2	TRBJ1-1	TRBD1	TGTGCCAGCAGCCAATTTTCCGGGACAGGGGACGCGAACACTGAAGCTTTCTTT	CASSQFSGTGDANTEAFF
.	TRBV28	TRBJ2-5	.	TGTGCCAGCAGGTGGTCCGGGGGATCCCAAGAGACCCAGTACTTC	CASRWSGGSQETQYF
.	TRBV27	TRBJ2-3	TRBD2	TGTGCCAGCAGTTTGATACTAGCGGGACACCATACGCAGTATTTT	CASSLILAGHHTQYF
.	TRBV5-1	TRBJ1-2	TRBD1	TGCGCCAGCACTTTGGGACAGAACTATGGCTACACCTTC	CASTLGQNYGYTF
.	TRBV6-5	TRBJ2-3	.	TGTGCCAGCAGCCGCGGGACTGCAGATACGCAGTATTTT	CASSRGTADTQYF
.	TRBV30	TRBJ1-2	TRBD1	TGTGCCTGGGGGACAGGGACCTATGGCTACACCTTC	CAWGTGTYGYTF
once	TRBV29-1	TRBJ1-1	TRBD1	TGCAGCGTTGAAGGAGGGGGCATGGCTTTCTTT	CSVEGGGMAFF
.	TRBV7-2	TRBJ2-2	.	TGTGCCAGCAGCTTGCGTCACGGGAACACCGGGGAGCTGTTTTTT	CASSLRHGNTGELFF
.	TRBV19	TRBJ2-5	TRBD1	TGTGCCAGTAGTATCCCCAGGGGGCTCGGGGAGACCCAGTACTTC	CASSIPRGLGETQYF
.	TRBV5-6	TRBJ2-7	TRBD1	TGTGCCAGCAGCGTTTACGATCGGGACAGGAGTCCTGGCGAGCAGTACTTC	CASSVYDRDRSPGEQYF
.	TRBV12-3/TRBV12-4	TRBJ1-2	.	TGTGCCACCCGCTCAGCTAACTATGGCTACACCTTC	CATRSANYGYTF
.	TRBV3-1/TRBV3-2	TRBJ2-2	.	TGTGCCAGCAGACTTTACACCGGGGAGCTGTTTTTT	CASRLYTGELFF
.	TRBV9	TRBJ2-3	TRBD2	TGTGCCAGCAGCCGCAGCGGGGGAACAGATACGCAGTATTTT	CASSRSGGTDTQYF
once	TRBV3-1/TRBV3-2	TRBJ2-1	.	TGTGCCAGCAGCCAAATGACACCACTTACCAATGAGCAGTTCTTC	CASSQMTPLTNEQFF
.	TRBV5-8	TRBJ1-6	TRBD1	TGTGCCAGCAGCCCCGGGGAGCTGACAGGGGCCTCACCCCTCCACTTT	CASSPGELTGASPLHF
.	TRBV2	TRBJ2-2	TRBD1	TGTGCCAGCAGTGCAGGGGGTTCTAACACCGGGGAGCTGTTTTTT	CASSAGGSNTGELFF
once	TRBV5-1	TRBJ2-1	TRBD2	TGCGCCAGCAGCTTGACCGGGACTAGCAATGAGCAGTTCTTC	CASSLTGTSNEQFF
.	TRBV5-1	TRBJ2-7	TRBD2	TGCGCCAGCACTTCCTTAGCGGGAGGCTACGAGCAGTACTTC	CASTSLAGGYEQYF
.	TRBV5-6	TRBJ1-1	.	TGTGCCAGCAGCCTAGGCGGTCCCCCTGAAGCTTTCTTT	CASSLGGPPEAFF
.	TRBV7-2	TRBJ1-2	TRBD1	TGTGCCAGCAGCGGACAGGGTCAATATGGCTACACCTTC	CASSGQGQYGYTF
.	TRBV4-3	TRBJ2-1	TRBD2	TGCGCCAGCAGCCAAGAGGCTAGCGGGAGGGTTAATGAGCAGTTCTTC	CASSQEASGRVNEQFF
once	TRBV10-3	TRBJ2-7	TRBD1	TGTGCCATCGCGGGGACAGGGGAAAGGGGCGAGCAGTACTTC	CAIAGTGERGEQYF
.	TRBV7-8	TRBJ2-1	TRBD2	TGTGCCAGCAGCGAACAAATAGCGGGAATATACAATGAGCAGTTCTTC	CASSEQIAGIYNEQFF
.	TRBV5-1	TRBJ1-3	TRBD1	TGCGCCAGCAGCTTGGGGGACAGGGGACCAGGAAACACCATATATTTT	CASSLGDRGPGNTIYF